This TCR beta chain is from a study of cytomegalovirus exposure and HLA in healthy donors. Across the study: Of more than 350 genotyped donors, roughly 86% clustered with self-reported Caucasian donors. Points from the study as a whole: Most TCRs appeared rarely, but some public TCRs recurred in many donors.

As to this clone: The antigen is not known.

The V end lost 8 bases, the J end lost 3 bases, and 13 bases lay between the germline ends. Germline V CDR1 and CDR2: WSHSY, SAAADI. The CDR3 has 13 residues. It was with 60 Vbeta and 13 Jbeta primers that the PCR ran. The assay was immunoSEQ multiplex PCR, and TCRdb's table has in-frame clones only and misses some. The table shows about 86,000 clones, with about two thirds occurring only once. The chain carries TRBV10-2 and TRBJ1-1; unclear D gene. This sequence originates from a man in his sixties in good health and CMV-seronegative. Source material: PBMCs. The CDR3 protein is CASRSELYTEAFF. The CDR3 region has the DNA TGCGCCAGCCGTTCTGAGTTGTACACTGAAGCTTTCTTT.